These 24 T cell receptor beta chains came from one sample sequenced in a study of blood T cell repertoires in COVID-19. Sequencing used immunoSEQ multiplex PCR; TCRdb keeps in-frame clones, though not all of them. This sample carries about 240,000 clones, roughly nine tenths of them seen once, and the ten largest clones take roughly 5.8%. The sample was peripheral blood. These receptor sequences come from a man aged 55-75 years with acute or convalescent COVID-19.

The rearrangement joins TRBV4-2 to TRBJ1-1, with D possibly being TRBD1 (5 bases). The CDR3 has 15 residues. Germline assignment: CDR1 LGHNA and CDR2 YNFKEQ. Trimming stripped 4 bases from V and 1 base from J, with 13 bases between. This CDR3 reads CASSLSLTGNTEAFF. The CDR3 DNA reads as TGTGCCAGCAGCCTTTCCCTTACAGGGAACACTGAAGCTTTCTTT.

The chain uses TRBV5-4 and TRBJ2-7, with 10 bases aligning to TRBD1. With 0 bases clipped from V and 11 bases from J, the junction kept 5 bases outside the gene matches. Germline V gene lookup returns CDR1 SGHNT and CDR2 YYREEE (reference sequence). This CDR3 contains 13 residues. CDR3 nucleotide sequence: TGTGCCAGCAGCTTGGAAACCGGGACAGGGGAGTACTTC. Amino acids: CASSLETGTGEYF. Supplemented by reference TRBV5-4 and TRBJ2-7, the full variable domain reads ETGVTQSPTHLIKTRGQQVTLRCSSQSGHNTVSWYQQALGQGPQFIFQYYREEENGRGNFPPRFSGLQFPNYSSELNVNALELDDSALYLCASSLETGTGEYFGPGTRLTVT.

The chain links TRBV30 to TRBJ1-1, with D possibly being TRBD1 (5 bases). The CDR3 is 13 amino acids. Trimming left V 0 bases short and J 4 bases short, with 9 bases between. Germline V gene lookup returns CDR1 GTSNPN and CDR2 SVGIG (reference sequence). The CDR3 DNA reads as TGTGCCTGGAGTGTATCCAGGGCCACTGAAGCTTTCTTT. Encoded protein: CAWSVSRATEAFF.

As DNA, the CDR3 is TGTGCCAGCAGGCTACAGGGTTCCTACGAGCAGTACTTC. It codes for CASRLQGSYEQYF. J is TRBJ2-7 and V is TRBV7-9, with D possibly matching TRBD1 (6 bases). The CDR3 totals 13 residues. Germline V gene sequence: CDR1 SEHNR, CDR2 FQNEAQ (reference sequence). Trimming removed 6 bases from V and 1 base from J, with 10 bases in between.

The genes are TRBV27 and TRBJ1-4, with D possibly being TRBD1 (5 bases). Germline V lookup: CDR1 MNHEY, CDR2 SMNVEV (reference sequence). This CDR3 has 16 residues. Trimming took off 4 bases at V and 6 bases at J, with 18 bases between the two ends. CDR3: CASSSTAGRLYEKLFF. The CDR3 DNA reads TGTGCCAGCAGTTCGACCGCGGGACGGTTATATGAAAAACTGTTTTTT.

This chain joins TRBV9 and TRBJ2-2, with 11 nucleotides matching TRBD2. The CDR3 totals 20 residues. The germline CDR1 and CDR2 sequences are SGDLS and YYNGEE. With V trimmed by 0 bases and J by 10 bases, 20 bases remained unmatched. The CDR3 region has the DNA TGTGCCAGCAGCGTAGACCGGTGGGACTCGACTAGCGGGACTTTAGTGGAGCTGTTTTTT. Amino acid sequence: CASSVDRWDSTSGTLVELFF. The full variable domain, rest sourced from reference TRBV9 and TRBJ2-2, is DSGVTQTPKHLITATGQRVTLRCSPRSGDLSVYWYQQSLDQGLQFLIQYYNGEERAKGNILERFSAQQFPDLHSELNLSSLELGDSALYFCASSVDRWDSTSGTLVELFFGEGSRLTVL.

J is TRBJ1-4 and V is TRBV7-2; D perhaps matches TRBD1 (5 bases). This CDR3 comprises 15 residues. V shed 5 bases and J shed 8 bases, with 18 bases lying between them. Germline V gives CDR1 SGHTA, CDR2 FQGNSA. CDR3 in amino acids: CASSPLGGGNEKLFF. The CDR3 DNA follows: TGTGCCAGCAGCCCCCTCGGGGGGGGAAACGAAAAACTGTTTTTT.

The J gene is TRBJ2-3, the V gene TRBV30; tentative D call: TRBD2 (6 bases). Trimming removed 5 bases from V and 2 bases from J, with 11 bases in between. Germline V gene sequence: CDR1 GTSNPN, CDR2 SVGIG (reference sequence). This CDR3 has 13 residues. The CDR3 DNA reads as TGTGCCTGGGGAACGGGGGTCACAGATACGCAGTATTTT. Its translation is CAWGTGVTDTQYF. Variable domain in full (rest from reference TRBV30 and TRBJ2-3): SQTIHQWPATLVQPVGSPLSLECTVEGTSNPNLYWYRQAAGRGLQLLFYSVGIGQISSEVPQNLSASRPQDRQFILSSKKLLLSDSGFYLCAWGTGVTDTQYFGPGTRLTVL.

The chain is built from TRBV28 and TRBJ2-3; 7 bases align to TRBD2. V lost 5 bases, J lost 0 bases, and 14 bases stayed unmatched. The germline gives CDR1 MDHEN, CDR2 SYDVKM. This CDR3 is built from 18 residues. The CDR3 DNA reads as TGTGCCAGCAGTGCTCTAGGCGGGAGAGTCCCTAGCACAGATACGCAGTATTTT. Encoded protein: CASSALGGRVPSTDTQYF. Using reference TRBV28 and TRBJ2-3 for the parts outside the CDR3, the full variable domain is DVKVTQSSRYLVKRTGEKVFLECVQDMDHENMFWYRQDPGLGLRLIYFSYDVKMKEKGDIPEGYSVSREKKERFSLILESASTNQTSMYLCASSALGGRVPSTDTQYFGPGTRLTVL.

Only a few counts were recorded for this clone. The chain combines TRBV9 with TRBJ2-1, with D tentatively TRBD2 (6 bases). Between the trimmed V and J ends, which lost 4 bases and 0 bases, there was a span of 17 bases. The length of the CDR3 is 17 residues. The germline gives CDR1 SGDLS, CDR2 YYNGEE. The CDR3: CASSPPPGLSSYNEQFF. The CDR3 region has the DNA TGTGCCAGCAGCCCCCCCCCGGGACTCAGCTCCTACAATGAGCAGTTCTTC.

The chain couples TRBV7-6 to TRBJ2-7, with 9 bases identical to TRBD2. The CDR3 runs to 18 residues. With V trimmed by 1 base and J by 0 bases, 10 bases remained unmatched. Germline V lookup: CDR1 SGHVS, CDR2 FNYEAQ. CDR3 loop: CASSLVGGAGGSSYEQYF. Written as DNA, the CDR3 is TGTGCCAGCAGCTTAGTCGGTGGGGCGGGAGGGAGCTCCTACGAGCAGTACTTC.

This chain links TRBV4-1 with TRBJ1-5; no definite D call. V lost 4 bases to trimming and J lost 0 bases, with 10 bases between them. Germline values: CDR1 MGHRA, CDR2 YSYEKL. This CDR3 comprises 15 residues. DNA of the CDR3: TGCGCCAGCAGCCCTACTGAACCTAGCAATCAGCCCCAGCATTTT. This encodes CASSPTEPSNQPQHF.

The V gene is TRBV19, the J gene TRBJ2-1; TRBD2 agrees at 8 bases. V lost 0 bases, J lost 9 bases, and 10 bases stayed unmatched. This CDR3 is built from 16 residues. Germline V gene data show CDR1 as LNHDA and CDR2 as SQIVND (reference sequence). The CDR3 loop reads CASSIDLGGRPIEQFF. For the CDR3, the DNA is TGTGCCAGTAGTATAGATCTTGGCGGGAGGCCTATTGAGCAGTTCTTC.

V usage is TRBV19 and J usage is TRBJ1-2; 9 bases fit TRBD1. Germline values: CDR1 LNHDA, CDR2 SQIVND (reference sequence). The CDR3 contains 15 residues. J was trimmed by 2 bases and V by 4 bases; bases with no gene match: 5. The CDR3 reads CASSTTGTGNYGYTF. The CDR3 bases are TGTGCCAGTAGTACAACCGGGACAGGGAACTATGGCTACACCTTC.

The chain joins TRBV28 to TRBJ2-1; D may be TRBD1 (5 bases). The germline V gene has CDR1 MDHEN and CDR2 SYDVKM. Trimming took off 6 bases at V and 15 bases at J, with 15 bases between the two ends. The CDR3 runs to 11 residues. The CDR3: CASRSTDVLFF. The CDR3 region has the DNA TGTGCCAGCAGGTCGACAGACGTGCTGTTCTTC.

The gene calls are TRBV24-1 and TRBJ1-3, with D perhaps TRBD1 (5 bases). V was cut by 4 bases and J by 2 bases, with 11 bases left in between. This CDR3 is 15 amino acids long. From germline, CDR1 is KGHDR and CDR2 SFDVKD. CDR3 protein: CATSDQTVTGNTIYF. For the CDR3, the DNA is TGTGCCACCAGTGACCAGACAGTTACTGGAAACACCATATATTTT.

The chain recombines TRBV28 with TRBJ1-5; 7 bases are shared with TRBD1. The CDR3 length is 17 residues. CDR1 and CDR2 from the germline V gene are MDHEN and SYDVKM. J gave up 8 bases and V 5 bases, and 18 bases lay outside the gene matches. This CDR3 is CASSPLNPGQTGKPQHF. The DNA of the CDR3 is TGTGCCAGCAGTCCCCTGAACCCGGGACAGACGGGGAAGCCCCAGCATTTT.

The V call is TRBV4-1, the J call TRBJ1-1; the D gene is possibly TRBD1 (5 bases). The germline gives CDR1 MGHRA, CDR2 YSYEKL. This CDR3 is built from 14 residues. Between the trimmed V and J ends, which lost 4 bases and 2 bases, there was a span of 11 bases. The CDR3 DNA follows: TGCGCCAGCAGCCTAGAGTGGGGCAACACTGAAGCTTTCTTT. Its translation: CASSLEWGNTEAFF.

The J gene is TRBJ2-1, the V gene TRBV28, with D perhaps matching TRBD2 (5 bases). Germline loops: CDR1 MDHEN, CDR2 SYDVKM. V lost 3 bases and J 11 bases, leaving 8 bases between the germline ends. This CDR3 has 11 amino acids. This chain's CDR3 is CASSLGRQQFF. DNA for the CDR3: TGTGCCAGCAGTTTGGGGAGACAGCAGTTCTTC.

The chain uses TRBV6-5 and TRBJ2-3; 9 nucleotides align to TRBD1. CDR3 length: 14 amino acids. V was clipped by 6 bases and J by 3 bases; unmatched bases: 4. The germline V gene encodes CDR1 MNHEY and CDR2 SVGAGI. The CDR3, as DNA: TGTGCCAGCAGCTACAGGGGGCAAACAGATACGCAGTATTTT. Its translation: CASSYRGQTDTQYF.

This clone appeared a single time. V gene TRBV11-3 combines with J gene TRBJ1-6; D unresolved. CDR1 SGHNT and CDR2 YENEEA come from the germline V gene. The CDR3 length is 16 residues. V was clipped by 5 bases and J by 6 bases, with 17 bases between them. The CDR3 spells CASSTPRRPGNSPLHF. The CDR3 nucleotides are TGTGCCAGCAGCACACCCAGAAGGCCGGGTAATTCACCCCTCCACTTT.

This chain links TRBV28 with TRBJ2-7; 8 positions match TRBD1. The CDR3 loop spans 15 amino acids. Unmatched junction bases numbered 6, after V lost 0 bases and J lost 5 bases. Germline CDR1 is MDHEN and CDR2 is SYDVKM. The CDR3 loop is CASSLWGDRSHEQYF. The CDR3 DNA follows: TGTGCCAGCAGTTTATGGGGGGACAGGTCCCACGAGCAGTACTTC.

The chain recombines TRBV9 with TRBJ2-1; no definite D call. Germline assignment: CDR1 SGDLS and CDR2 YYNGEE. The length of the CDR3 is 13 residues. V was pared by 0 bases and J by 10 bases, with 11 bases between. CDR3 in amino acids: CASSVGPVREQFF. The CDR3 DNA reads TGTGCCAGCAGCGTAGGTCCGGTACGGGAGCAGTTCTTC.

This chain links TRBV19 with TRBJ1-1; 7 bases line up with TRBD1. Germline V CDR1 and CDR2: LNHDA, SQIVND (reference sequence). V gave up 4 bases and J gave up 2 bases; unmatched junction bases: 7. The CDR3 is made up of 15 amino acids. The CDR3 reads CASSTLTGINTEAFF. The CDR3 nucleotides read TGTGCCAGTAGTACCCTGACAGGGATAAACACTGAAGCTTTCTTT.